The clone carrying this T cell receptor (beta chain) was observed a few times. Its target is not known. Amplified TCR beta CDR3 regions came from RNA transcripts. First-round RT-PCR targeting the TCR CDR3 was performed with the HTBI primer set. MiXCR, applied by TCRdb to the multiplex PCR reads, yields one record per CDR3 protein. Among around 580,000 distinct CDR3 sequences listed, approximately 15% were seen once. The data stem from a study of T cells in Graves' hyperthyroidism and ophthalmopathy. Findings of the study overall: Before onset, ophthalmopathy was predicted by the model a median around 6.5 months earlier.

Hyperthyroidism was newly diagnosed in patients aged 18 to 65 (duration under 2 months). Lactation, pregnancy, other autoimmune disease or uncontrolled infection led to exclusion of patients. Diagnosis rested on symptoms, serum thyroxine and TRAb, thyroid ultrasound, and orbital computed tomography. The CDR3 consists of 16 residues. Germline V CDR1 and CDR2: SGHDT, YYEEEE. Losses at the gene ends were 3 bases for V and 4 bases for J; bases not matched to a gene: 6. The sequence derives from a woman aged 18-35 years with Graves' hyperthyroidism. The specimen sequenced was blood. The chain uses TRBV5-6 and TRBJ1-5; TRBD1 matches 11 bases. Written as DNA, the CDR3 is TGTGCCAGCAGCTGGGCCGGGACAGGGGGAAATCAGCCCCAGCATTTT. Translation: CASSWAGTGGNQPQHF.